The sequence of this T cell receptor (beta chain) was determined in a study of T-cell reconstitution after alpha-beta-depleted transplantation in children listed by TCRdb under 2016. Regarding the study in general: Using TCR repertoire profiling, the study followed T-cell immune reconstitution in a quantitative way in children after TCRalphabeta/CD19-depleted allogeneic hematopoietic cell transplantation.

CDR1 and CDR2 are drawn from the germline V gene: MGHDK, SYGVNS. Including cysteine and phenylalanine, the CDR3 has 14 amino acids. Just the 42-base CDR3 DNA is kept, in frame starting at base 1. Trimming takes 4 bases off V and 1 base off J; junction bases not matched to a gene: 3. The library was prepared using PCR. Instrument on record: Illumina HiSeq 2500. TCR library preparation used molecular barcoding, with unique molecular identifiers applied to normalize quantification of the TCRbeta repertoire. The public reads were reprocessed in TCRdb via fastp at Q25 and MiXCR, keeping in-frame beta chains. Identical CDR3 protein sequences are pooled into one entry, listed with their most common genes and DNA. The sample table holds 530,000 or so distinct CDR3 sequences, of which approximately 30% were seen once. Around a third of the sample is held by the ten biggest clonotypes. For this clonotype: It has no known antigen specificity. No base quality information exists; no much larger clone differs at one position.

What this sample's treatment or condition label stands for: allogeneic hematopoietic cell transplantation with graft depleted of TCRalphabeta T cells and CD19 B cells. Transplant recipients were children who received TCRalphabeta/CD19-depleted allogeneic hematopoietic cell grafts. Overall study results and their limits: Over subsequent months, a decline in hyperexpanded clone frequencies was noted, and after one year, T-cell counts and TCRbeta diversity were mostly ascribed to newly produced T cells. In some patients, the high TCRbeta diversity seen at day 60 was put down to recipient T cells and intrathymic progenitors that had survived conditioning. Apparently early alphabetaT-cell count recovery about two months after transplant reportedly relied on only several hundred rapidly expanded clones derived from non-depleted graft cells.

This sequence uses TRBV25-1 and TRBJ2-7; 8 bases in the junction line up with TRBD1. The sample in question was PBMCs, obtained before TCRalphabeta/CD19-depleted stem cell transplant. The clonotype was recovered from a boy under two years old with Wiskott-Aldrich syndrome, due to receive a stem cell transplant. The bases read TGTGCCAGCAGTGCAGGGGGCAGGTCCTACGAGCAGTACTTC. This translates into CASSAGGRSYEQYF.